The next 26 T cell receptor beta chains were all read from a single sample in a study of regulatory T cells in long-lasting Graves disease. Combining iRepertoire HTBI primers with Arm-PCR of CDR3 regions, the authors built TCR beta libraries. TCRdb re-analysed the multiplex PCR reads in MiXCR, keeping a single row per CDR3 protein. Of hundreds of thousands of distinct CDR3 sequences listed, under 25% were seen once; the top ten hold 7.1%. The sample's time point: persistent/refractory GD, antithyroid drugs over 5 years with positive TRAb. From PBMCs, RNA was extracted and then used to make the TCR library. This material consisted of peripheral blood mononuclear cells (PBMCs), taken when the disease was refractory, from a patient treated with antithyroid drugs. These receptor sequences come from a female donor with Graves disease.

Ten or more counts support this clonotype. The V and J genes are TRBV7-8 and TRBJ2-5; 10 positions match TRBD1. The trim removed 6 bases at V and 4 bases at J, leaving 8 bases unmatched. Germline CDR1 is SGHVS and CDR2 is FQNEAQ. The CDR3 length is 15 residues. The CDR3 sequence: CASRRDRGRGETQYF. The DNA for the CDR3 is TGTGCCAGCAGACGTGACAGGGGGCGCGGAGAGACCCAGTACTTC.

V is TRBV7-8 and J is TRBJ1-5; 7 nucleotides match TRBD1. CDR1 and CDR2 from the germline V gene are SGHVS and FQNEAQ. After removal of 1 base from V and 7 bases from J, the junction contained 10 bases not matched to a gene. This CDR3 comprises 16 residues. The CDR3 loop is CASSLVEGAGGQPQHF. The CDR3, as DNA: TGTGCCAGCAGCTTAGTGGAGGGGGCCGGGGGGCAGCCCCAGCATTTT.

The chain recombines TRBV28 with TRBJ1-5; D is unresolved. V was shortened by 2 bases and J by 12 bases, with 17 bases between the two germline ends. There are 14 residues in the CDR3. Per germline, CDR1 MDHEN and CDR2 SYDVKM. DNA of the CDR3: TGTGCCAGCAGTTTACTGATTATAAGGCCTATCCAGCATTTT. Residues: CASSLLIIRPIQHF.

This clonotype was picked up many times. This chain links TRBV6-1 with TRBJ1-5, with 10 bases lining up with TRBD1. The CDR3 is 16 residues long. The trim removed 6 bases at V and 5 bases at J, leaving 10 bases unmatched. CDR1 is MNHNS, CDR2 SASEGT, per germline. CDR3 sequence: CASSPRWGQGHQPQHF. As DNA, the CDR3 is TGTGCCAGCAGCCCCAGGTGGGGACAGGGGCATCAGCCCCAGCATTTT.

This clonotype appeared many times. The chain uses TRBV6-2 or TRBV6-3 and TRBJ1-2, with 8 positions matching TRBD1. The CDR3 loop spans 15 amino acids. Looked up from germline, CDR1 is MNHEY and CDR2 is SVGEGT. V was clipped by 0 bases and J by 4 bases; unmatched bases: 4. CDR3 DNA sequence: TGTGCCAGCAGTTACTCCCCGACAGGGGTCTATGGCTACACCTTC. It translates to CASSYSPTGVYGYTF.

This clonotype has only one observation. Here the CDR3 reads CASSLLGPGEQFF. In DNA form, the CDR3 reads TGTGCCAGCAGCTTATTGGGCCCGGGGGAGCAGTTCTTC. This rearrangement joins TRBV7-8 to TRBJ2-1; D might be TRBD2 (5 bases). The CDR3 has 13 residues. The V gene lost 2 bases and the J gene lost 10 bases, with 12 bases spanning the gap. Germline assignment: CDR1 SGHVS and CDR2 FQNEAQ.

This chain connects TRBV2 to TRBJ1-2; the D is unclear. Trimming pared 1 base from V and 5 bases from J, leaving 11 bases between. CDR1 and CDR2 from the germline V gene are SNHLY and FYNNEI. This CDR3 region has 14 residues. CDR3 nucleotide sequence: TGTGCCAGCAGTGAAGTTGAGGGAAAATATGGCTACACCTTC. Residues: CASSEVEGKYGYTF.

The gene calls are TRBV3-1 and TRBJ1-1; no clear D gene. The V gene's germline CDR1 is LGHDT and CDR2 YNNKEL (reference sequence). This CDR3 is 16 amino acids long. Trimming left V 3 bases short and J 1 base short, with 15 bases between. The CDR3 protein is CASSHLQGLGNTEAFF. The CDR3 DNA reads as TGTGCCAGCAGCCATCTTCAAGGTTTGGGGAACACTGAAGCTTTCTTT.

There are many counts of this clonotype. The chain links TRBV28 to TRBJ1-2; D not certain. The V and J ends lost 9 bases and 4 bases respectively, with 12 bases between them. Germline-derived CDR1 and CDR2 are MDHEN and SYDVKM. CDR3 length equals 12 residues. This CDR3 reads CASTGTVYGYTF. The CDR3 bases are TGTGCCAGTACTGGAACGGTCTATGGCTACACCTTC.

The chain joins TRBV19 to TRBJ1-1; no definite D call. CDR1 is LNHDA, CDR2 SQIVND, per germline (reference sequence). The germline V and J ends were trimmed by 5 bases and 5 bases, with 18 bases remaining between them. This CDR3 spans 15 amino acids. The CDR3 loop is CASSLASRAGTEAFF. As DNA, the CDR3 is TGTGCCAGTAGTCTGGCGTCGAGGGCGGGGACTGAAGCTTTCTTT.

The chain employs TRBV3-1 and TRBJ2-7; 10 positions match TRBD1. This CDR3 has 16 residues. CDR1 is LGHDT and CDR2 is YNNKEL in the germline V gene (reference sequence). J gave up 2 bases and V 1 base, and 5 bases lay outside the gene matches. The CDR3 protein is CASSQGPGTGAYEQYF. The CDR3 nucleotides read TGTGCCAGCAGCCAAGGTCCCGGGACAGGGGCCTACGAGCAGTACTTC.

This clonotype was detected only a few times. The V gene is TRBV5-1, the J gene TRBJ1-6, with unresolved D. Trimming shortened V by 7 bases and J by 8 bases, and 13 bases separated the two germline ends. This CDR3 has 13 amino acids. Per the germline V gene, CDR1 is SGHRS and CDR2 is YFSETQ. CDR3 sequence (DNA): TGCGCCAGCCGGCCTGGGGAGGATTCACCCCTCCACTTT. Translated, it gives CASRPGEDSPLHF.

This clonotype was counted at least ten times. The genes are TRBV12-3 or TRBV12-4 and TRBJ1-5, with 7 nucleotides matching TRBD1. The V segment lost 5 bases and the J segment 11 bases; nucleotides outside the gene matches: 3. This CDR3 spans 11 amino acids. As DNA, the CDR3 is TGTGCCAGCAGTAAGACAGGGACCCAGCATTTT. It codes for CASSKTGTQHF.

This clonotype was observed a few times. CDR3 bases: TGTGCCAGCATGAGGCAGTATAGCAATCAGCCCCAGCATTTT. Translating it yields CASMRQYSNQPQHF. The V gene is TRBV28, the J gene TRBJ1-5, with D uncertain. Looked up from germline, CDR1 is MDHEN and CDR2 is SYDVKM. Trimming shortened V by 7 bases and J by 0 bases, and 10 bases separated the two germline ends. The CDR3 has 14 amino acids. The full variable domain, completed using reference TRBV28 and TRBJ1-5, is DVKVTQSSRYLVKRTGEKVFLECVQDMDHENMFWYRQDPGLGLRLIYFSYDVKMKEKGDIPEGYSVSREKKERFSLILESASTNQTSMYLCASMRQYSNQPQHFGDGTRLSIL.

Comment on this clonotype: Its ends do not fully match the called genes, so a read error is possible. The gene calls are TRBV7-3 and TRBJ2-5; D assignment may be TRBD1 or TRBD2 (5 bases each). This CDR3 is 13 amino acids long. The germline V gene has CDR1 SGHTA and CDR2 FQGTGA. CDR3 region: CASSLGLGEIQYF. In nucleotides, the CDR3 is TGTGCCAGCAGCTTAGGGCTGGGGGAGATCCAGTACTTC.

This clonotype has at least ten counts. The CDR3 protein is CASSQTGSYEQYF. The CDR3 nucleotides read TGTGCCAGCAGTCAAACCGGTTCCTACGAGCAGTACTTC. V usage is TRBV28 and J usage is TRBJ2-7; D is unresolved. The ends were cut back, 5 bases at V and 1 base at J, with 9 bases in the middle. The CDR3 has 13 amino acids. Germline CDR1 is MDHEN and CDR2 is SYDVKM.

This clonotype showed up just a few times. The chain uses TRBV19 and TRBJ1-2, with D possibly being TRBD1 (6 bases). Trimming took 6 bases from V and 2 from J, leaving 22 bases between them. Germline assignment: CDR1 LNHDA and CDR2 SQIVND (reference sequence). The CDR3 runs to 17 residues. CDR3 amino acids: CASSEPGTGWGNYGYTF. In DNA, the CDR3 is TGTGCCAGTAGCGAACCCGGCACAGGGTGGGGGAACTATGGCTACACCTTC.

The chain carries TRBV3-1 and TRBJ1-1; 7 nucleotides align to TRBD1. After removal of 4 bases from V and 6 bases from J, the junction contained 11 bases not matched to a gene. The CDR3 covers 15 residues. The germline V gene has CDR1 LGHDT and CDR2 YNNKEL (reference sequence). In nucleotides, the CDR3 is TGTGCCAGCAGCCGGCGAGGGGGCCGCGAGGCTGAAGCTTTCTTT. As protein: CASSRRGGREAEAFF.

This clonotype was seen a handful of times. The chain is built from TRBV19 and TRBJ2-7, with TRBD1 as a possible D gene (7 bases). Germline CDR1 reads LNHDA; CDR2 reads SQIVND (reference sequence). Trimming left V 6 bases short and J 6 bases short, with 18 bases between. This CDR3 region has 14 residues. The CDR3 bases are TGTGCCAGTAGCGAGACAGGGACTCCCCGCGAGCAGTACTTC. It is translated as CASSETGTPREQYF.

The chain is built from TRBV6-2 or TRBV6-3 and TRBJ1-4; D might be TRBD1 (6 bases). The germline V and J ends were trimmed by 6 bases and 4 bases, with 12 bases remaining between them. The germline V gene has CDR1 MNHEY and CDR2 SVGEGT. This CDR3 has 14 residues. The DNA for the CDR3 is TGTGCCAGCAGAACGGACAGAGATAATGAAAAACTGTTTTTT. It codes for CASRTDRDNEKLFF.

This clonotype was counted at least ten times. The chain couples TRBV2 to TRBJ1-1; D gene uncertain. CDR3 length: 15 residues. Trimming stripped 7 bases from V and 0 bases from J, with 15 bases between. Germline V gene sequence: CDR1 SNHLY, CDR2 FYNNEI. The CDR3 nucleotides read TGTGCCAGCAATTACGGACGGAACATGAACACTGAAGCTTTCTTT. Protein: CASNYGRNMNTEAFF.

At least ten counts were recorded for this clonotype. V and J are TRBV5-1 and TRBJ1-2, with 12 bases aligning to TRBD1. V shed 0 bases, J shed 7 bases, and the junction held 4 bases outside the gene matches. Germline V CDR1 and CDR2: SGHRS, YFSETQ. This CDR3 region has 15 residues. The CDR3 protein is CASSLVGQGATGYTF. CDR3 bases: TGCGCCAGCAGCTTGGTGGGACAGGGGGCGACTGGCTACACCTTC.

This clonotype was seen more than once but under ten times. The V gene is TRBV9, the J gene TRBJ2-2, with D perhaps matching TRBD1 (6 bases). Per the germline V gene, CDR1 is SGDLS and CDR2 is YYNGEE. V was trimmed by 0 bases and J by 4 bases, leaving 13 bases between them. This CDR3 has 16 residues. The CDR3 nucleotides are TGTGCCAGCAGCGTAGCTGGGGGCTCGAGCACCGGGGAGCTGTTTTTT. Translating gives CASSVAGGSSTGELFF.

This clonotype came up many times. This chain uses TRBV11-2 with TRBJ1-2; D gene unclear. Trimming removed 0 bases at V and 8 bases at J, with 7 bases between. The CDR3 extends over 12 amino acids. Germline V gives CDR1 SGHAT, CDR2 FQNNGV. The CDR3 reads CASSLDGVGYTF. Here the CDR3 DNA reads TGTGCCAGCAGCTTAGATGGGGTCGGCTACACCTTC.

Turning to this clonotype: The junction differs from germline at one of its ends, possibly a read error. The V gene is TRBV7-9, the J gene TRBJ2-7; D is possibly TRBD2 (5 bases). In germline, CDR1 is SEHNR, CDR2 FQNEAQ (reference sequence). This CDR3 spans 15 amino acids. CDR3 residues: CASSPLASGPYEQYF. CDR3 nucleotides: TGCGCCAGCAGCCCCCTGGCCAGCGGCCCCTACGAGCAGTACTTC.

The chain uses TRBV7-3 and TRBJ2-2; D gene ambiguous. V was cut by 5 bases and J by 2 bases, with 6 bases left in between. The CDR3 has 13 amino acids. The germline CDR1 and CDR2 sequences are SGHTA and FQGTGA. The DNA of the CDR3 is TGTGCCAGCAGCCGAGACAACACCGGGGAGCTGTTTTTT. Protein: CASSRDNTGELFF.